This T cell receptor beta chain was retrieved from a study of blood T cell repertoires in COVID-19. In the original processing: Researchers report that nucleated cell counts were estimated from reference gene primer amplification. Profiled with immunoSEQ multiplex PCR; TCRdb holds only in-frame clones, not every one. The D gene and trimming were derived from the DNA, and the V and J assignments and clone size from that table. The data contain about 120,000 clones, about four fifths of them singletons. V was pared by 4 bases and J by 2 bases, with 8 bases between. The CDR3 contains 13 residues. Germline V CDR1 and CDR2: LNHDA, SQIVND (reference sequence).

The sequenced sample consisted of peripheral blood. This chain uses TRBV19 with TRBJ1-2, with a weak D call TRBD1 (5 bases). The sequence was obtained from a human donor in a cohort sampled during active COVID-19. In DNA, the CDR3 is TGTGCCAGTAGTAGGGGCGACAACTATGGCTACACCTTC. Amino acid sequence: CASSRGDNYGYTF.